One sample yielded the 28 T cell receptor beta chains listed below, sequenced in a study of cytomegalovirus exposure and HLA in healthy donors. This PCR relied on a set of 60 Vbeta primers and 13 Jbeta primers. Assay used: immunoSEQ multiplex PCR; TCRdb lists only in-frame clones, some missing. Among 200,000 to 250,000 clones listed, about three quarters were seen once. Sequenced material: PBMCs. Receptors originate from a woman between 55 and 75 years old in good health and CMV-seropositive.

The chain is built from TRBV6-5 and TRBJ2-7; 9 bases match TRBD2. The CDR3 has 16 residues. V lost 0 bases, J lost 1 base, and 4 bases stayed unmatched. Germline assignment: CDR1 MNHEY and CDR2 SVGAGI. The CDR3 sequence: CASSYSTSGLSYEQYF. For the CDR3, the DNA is TGTGCCAGCAGTTACTCGACTAGCGGACTATCCTACGAGCAGTACTTC.

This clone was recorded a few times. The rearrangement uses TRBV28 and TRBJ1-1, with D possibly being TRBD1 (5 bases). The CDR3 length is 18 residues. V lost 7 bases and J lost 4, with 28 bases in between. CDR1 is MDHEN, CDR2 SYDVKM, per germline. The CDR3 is CASIITHGRLSGATEAFF. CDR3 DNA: TGTGCCAGCATTATTACTCATGGGCGACTCTCTGGGGCCACTGAAGCTTTCTTT.

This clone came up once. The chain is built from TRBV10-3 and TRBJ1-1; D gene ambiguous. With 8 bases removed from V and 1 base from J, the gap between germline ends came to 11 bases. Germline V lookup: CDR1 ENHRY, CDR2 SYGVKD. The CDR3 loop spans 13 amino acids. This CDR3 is CAIQAGQNTEAFF. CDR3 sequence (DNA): TGTGCCATCCAGGCAGGCCAGAACACTGAAGCTTTCTTT.

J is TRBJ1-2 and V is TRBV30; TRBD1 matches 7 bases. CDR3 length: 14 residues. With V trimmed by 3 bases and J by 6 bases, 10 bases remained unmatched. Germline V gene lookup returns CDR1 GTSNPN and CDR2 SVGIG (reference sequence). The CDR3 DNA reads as TGTGCCTGGAGGCCAAAGGGGGCTGTGGATGGCTACACCTTC. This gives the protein CAWRPKGAVDGYTF.

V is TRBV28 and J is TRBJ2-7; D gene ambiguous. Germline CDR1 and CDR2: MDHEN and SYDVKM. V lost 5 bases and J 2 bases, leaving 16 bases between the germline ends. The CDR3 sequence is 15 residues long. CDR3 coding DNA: TGTGCCAGCAGTCCGCCTGGTGAGAGCACCTACGAGCAGTACTTC. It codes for CASSPPGESTYEQYF.

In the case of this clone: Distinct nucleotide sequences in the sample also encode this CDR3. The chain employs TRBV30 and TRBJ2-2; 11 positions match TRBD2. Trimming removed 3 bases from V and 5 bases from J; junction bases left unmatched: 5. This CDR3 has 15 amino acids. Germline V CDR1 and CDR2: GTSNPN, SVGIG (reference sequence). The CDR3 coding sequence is TGTGCCTGGAGATTACTAGCGGGAGAGACCGGGGAGCTGTTTTTT. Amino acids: CAWRLLAGETGELFF. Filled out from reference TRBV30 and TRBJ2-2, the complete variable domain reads SQTIHQWPATLVQPVGSPLSLECTVEGTSNPNLYWYRQAAGRGLQLLFYSVGIGQISSEVPQNLSASRPQDRQFILSSKKLLLSDSGFYLCAWRLLAGETGELFFGEGSRLTVL.

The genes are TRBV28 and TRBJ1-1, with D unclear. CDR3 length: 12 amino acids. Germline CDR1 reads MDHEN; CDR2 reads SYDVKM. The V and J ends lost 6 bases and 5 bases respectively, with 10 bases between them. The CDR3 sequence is CASSLARTEAFF. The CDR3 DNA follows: TGTGCCAGCAGCCTAGCCCGAACTGAAGCTTTCTTT.

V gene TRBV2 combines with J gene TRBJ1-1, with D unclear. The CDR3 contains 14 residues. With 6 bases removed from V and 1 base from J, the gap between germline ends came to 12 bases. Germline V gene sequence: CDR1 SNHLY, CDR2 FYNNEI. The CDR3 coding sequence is TGTGCCAGCAGGGCCGAGCGGCAGAACACTGAAGCTTTCTTT. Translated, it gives CASRAERQNTEAFF. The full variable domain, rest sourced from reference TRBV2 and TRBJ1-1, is EPEVTQTPSHQVTQMGQEVILRCVPISNHLYFYWYRQILGQKVEFLVSFYNNEISEKSEIFDDQFSVERPDGSNFTLKIRSTKLEDSAMYFCASRAERQNTEAFFGQGTRLTVV.

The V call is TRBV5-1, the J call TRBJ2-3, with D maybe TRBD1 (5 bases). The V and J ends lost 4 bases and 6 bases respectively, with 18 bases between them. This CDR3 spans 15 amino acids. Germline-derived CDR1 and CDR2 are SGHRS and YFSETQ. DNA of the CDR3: TGCGCCAGCAGCCAGATGGACACACAACACGATACGCAGTATTTT. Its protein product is CASSQMDTQHDTQYF. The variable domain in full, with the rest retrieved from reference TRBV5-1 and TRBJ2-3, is KAGVTQTPRYLIKTRGQQVTLSCSPISGHRSVSWYQQTPGQGLQFLFEYFSETQRNKGNFPGRFSGRQFSNSRSEMNVSTLELGDSALYLCASSQMDTQHDTQYFGPGTRLTVL.

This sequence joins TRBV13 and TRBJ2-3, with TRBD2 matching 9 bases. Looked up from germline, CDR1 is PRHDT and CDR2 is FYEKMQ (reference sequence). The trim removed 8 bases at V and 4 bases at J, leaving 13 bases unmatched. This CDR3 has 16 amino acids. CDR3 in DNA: TGTGCCAGCTCTCGCCCCGCGGGGGGGCAACCAGATACGCAGTATTTT. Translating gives CASSRPAGGQPDTQYF.

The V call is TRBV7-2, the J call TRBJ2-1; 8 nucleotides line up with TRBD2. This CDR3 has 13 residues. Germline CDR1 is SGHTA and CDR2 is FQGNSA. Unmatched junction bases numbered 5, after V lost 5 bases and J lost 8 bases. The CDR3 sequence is CASSPAGGDEQFF. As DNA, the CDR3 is TGTGCCAGCAGCCCCGCGGGGGGCGATGAGCAGTTCTTC.

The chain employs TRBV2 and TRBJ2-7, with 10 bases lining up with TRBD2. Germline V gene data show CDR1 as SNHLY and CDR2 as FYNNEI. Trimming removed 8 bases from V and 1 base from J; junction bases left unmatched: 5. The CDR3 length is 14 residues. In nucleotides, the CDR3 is TGTGCCAGCGCCTGGACTAGCGGTTCCTACGAGCAGTACTTC. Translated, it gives CASAWTSGSYEQYF.

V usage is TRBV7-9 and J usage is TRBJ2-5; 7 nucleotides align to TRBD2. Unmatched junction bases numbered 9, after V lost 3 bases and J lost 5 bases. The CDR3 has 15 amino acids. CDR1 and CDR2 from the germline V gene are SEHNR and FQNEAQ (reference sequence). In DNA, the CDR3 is TGTGCCAGCAGCTTTCGAGGGAGGGCGGGGGAGACCCAGTACTTC. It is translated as CASSFRGRAGETQYF.

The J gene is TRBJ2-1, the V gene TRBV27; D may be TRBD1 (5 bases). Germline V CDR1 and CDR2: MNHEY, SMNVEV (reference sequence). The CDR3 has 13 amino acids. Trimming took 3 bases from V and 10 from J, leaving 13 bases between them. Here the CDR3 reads CASSFGALVEQFF. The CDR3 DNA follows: TGTGCCAGCAGTTTTGGGGCTCTTGTAGAGCAGTTCTTC.

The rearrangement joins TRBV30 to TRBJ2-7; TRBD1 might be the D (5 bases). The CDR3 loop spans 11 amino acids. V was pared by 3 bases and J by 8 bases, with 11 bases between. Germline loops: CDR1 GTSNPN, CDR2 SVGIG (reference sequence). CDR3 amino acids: CAWSPQDQQYF. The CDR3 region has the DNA TGTGCCTGGAGCCCACAGGACCAGCAGTACTTC.

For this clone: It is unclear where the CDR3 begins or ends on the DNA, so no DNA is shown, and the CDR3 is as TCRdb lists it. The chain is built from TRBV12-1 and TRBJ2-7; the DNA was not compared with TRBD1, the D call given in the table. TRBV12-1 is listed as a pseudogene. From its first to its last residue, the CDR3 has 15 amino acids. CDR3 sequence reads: CASSWGQGASYEQYF.

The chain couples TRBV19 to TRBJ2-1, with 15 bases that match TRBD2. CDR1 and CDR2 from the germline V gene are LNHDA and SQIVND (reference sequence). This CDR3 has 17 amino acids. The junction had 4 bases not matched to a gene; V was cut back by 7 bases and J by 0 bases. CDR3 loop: CASNRGLAGGSYNEQFF. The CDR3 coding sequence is TGTGCCAGTAACAGGGGACTAGCGGGAGGCTCCTACAATGAGCAGTTCTTC. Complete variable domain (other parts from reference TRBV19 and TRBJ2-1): DGGITQSPKYLFRKEGQNVTLSCEQNLNHDAMYWYRQDPGQGLRLIYYSQIVNDFQKGDIAEGYSVSREKKESFPLTVTSAQKNPTAFYLCASNRGLAGGSYNEQFFGPGTRLTVL.

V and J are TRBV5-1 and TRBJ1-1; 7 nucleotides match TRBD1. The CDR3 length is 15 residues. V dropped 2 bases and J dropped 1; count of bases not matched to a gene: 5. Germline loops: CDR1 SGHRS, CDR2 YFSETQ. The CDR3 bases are TGCGCCAGCAGCTTCACAGGGGTTGGGAACACTGAAGCTTTCTTT. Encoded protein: CASSFTGVGNTEAFF. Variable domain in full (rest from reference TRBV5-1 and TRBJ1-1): KAGVTQTPRYLIKTRGQQVTLSCSPISGHRSVSWYQQTPGQGLQFLFEYFSETQRNKGNFPGRFSGRQFSNSRSEMNVSTLELGDSALYLCASSFTGVGNTEAFFGQGTRLTVV.

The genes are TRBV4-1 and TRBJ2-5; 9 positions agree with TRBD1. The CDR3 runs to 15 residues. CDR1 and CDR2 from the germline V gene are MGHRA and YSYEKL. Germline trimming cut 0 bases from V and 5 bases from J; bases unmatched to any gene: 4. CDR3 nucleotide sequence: TGCGCCAGCAGCCAAGATCGGGGACAGGGCGAGACCCAGTACTTC. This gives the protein CASSQDRGQGETQYF.

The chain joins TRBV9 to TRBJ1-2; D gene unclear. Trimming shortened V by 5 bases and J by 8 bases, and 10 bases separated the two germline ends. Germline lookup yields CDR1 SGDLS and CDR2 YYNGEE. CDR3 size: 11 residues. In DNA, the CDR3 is TGTGCCAGCAGGGCCAATACGGGCTACACCTTC. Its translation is CASRANTGYTF.

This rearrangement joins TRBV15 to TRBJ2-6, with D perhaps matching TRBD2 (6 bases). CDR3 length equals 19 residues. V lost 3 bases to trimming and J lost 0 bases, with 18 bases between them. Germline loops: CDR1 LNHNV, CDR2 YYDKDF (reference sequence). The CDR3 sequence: CATSRIGGTAVSGANVLTF. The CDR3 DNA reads TGTGCCACCAGCAGGATAGGCGGGACGGCCGTCTCTGGGGCCAACGTCCTGACTTTC.

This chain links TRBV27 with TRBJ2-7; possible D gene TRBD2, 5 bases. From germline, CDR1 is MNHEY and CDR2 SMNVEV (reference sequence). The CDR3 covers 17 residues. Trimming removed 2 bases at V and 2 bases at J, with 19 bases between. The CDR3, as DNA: TGTGCCAGCAGTTTAAGGTCTCCAGCGGCCCTACCCTACGAGCAGTACTTC. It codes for CASSLRSPAALPYEQYF.

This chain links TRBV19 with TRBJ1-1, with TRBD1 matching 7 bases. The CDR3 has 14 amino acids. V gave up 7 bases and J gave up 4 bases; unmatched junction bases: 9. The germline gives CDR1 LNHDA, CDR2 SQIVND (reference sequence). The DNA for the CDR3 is TGTGCCAGTACGCAAGGGGGCTATGGCACTGAAGCTTTCTTT. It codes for CASTQGGYGTEAFF. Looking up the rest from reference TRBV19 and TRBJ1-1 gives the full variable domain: DGGITQSPKYLFRKEGQNVTLSCEQNLNHDAMYWYRQDPGQGLRLIYYSQIVNDFQKGDIAEGYSVSREKKESFPLTVTSAQKNPTAFYLCASTQGGYGTEAFFGQGTRLTVV.

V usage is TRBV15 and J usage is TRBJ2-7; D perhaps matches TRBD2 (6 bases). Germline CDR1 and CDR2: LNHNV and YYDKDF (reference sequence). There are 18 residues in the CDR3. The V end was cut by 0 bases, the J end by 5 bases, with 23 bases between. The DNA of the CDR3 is TGTGCCACCAGCAGAGATCTGCAACGGGACTTAGCCGTCGACGAGCAGTACTTC. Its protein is CATSRDLQRDLAVDEQYF.

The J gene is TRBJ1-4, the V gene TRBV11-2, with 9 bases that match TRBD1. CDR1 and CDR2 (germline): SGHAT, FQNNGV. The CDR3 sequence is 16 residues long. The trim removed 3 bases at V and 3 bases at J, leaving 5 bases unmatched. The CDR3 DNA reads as TGTGCCAGCAGCTTCCTGACAGGGGGGGCTAATGAAAAACTGTTTTTT. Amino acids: CASSFLTGGANEKLFF.

The CDR3 sequence: CASSFLAGEETQYF. Here the CDR3 DNA reads TGTGCCAGCAGTTTCCTAGCGGGGGAAGAGACCCAGTACTTC. The rearrangement joins TRBV6-5 to TRBJ2-5, with 10 bases lining up with TRBD2. Germline V gives CDR1 MNHEY, CDR2 SVGAGI. V lost 4 bases to trimming and J lost 3 bases; unmatched junction nucleotides: 2. The CDR3 contains 14 residues.

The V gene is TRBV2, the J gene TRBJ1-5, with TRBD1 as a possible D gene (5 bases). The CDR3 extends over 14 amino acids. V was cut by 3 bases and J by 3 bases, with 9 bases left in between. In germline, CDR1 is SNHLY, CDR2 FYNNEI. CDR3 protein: CASSEGGPNQPQHF. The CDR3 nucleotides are TGTGCCAGCAGTGAGGGGGGACCCAATCAGCCCCAGCATTTT.

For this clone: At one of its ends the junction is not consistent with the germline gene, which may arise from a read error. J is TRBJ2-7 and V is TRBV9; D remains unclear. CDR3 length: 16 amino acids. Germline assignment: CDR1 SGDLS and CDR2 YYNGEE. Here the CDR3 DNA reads TGTGCCAGCAGCCCGCGACTCCTTCGTGGGTCCTACGAGCAGCACTTC. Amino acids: CASSPRLLRGSYEQHF.